The 3 T cell receptor beta chains presented below share a single source sample, sequenced in a study of blood T cell repertoires in COVID-19. Sequenced by immunoSEQ multiplex PCR; TCRdb stores in-frame clones only, minus some. The sample consists of more than 200,000 clones, roughly 88% of them appearing once. The specimen sequenced was PBMCs or T cells enriched from blood (not recorded which). The source is a woman in her 30s who had been exposed to COVID-19.

V usage is TRBV2 and J usage is TRBJ2-3, with 7 nucleotides matching TRBD1. This CDR3 contains 14 residues. Germline CDR1 reads SNHLY; CDR2 reads FYNNEI. V shed 10 bases, J shed 2 bases, and the junction held 9 bases outside the gene matches. The CDR3 coding sequence is TGTGCCATCAAACAGGGGTACGACACAGATACGCAGTATTTT. Translation gives CAIKQGYDTDTQYF.

The V and J genes are TRBV5-1 and TRBJ1-3, with 7 bases identical to TRBD1. Germline V gene lookup returns CDR1 SGHRS and CDR2 YFSETQ. The CDR3 has 15 amino acids. Trimming took 4 bases from V and 2 from J; bases not matched to a gene: 6. The CDR3 region has the DNA TGCGCCAGCAGCCCCAGGGGGGTAACTGGAAACACCATATATTTT. Translating it yields CASSPRGVTGNTIYF.

The rearrangement uses TRBV5-4 and TRBJ2-6; a weak D match, TRBD2 (6 bases). Germline V lookup: CDR1 SGHNT, CDR2 YYREEE (reference sequence). V lost 4 bases to trimming and J lost 2 bases, with 10 bases between them. The CDR3 runs 15 residues. CDR3 sequence: CASSDGGAGANVLTF. CDR3 coding DNA: TGTGCCAGCAGCGACGGCGGGGCTGGGGCCAACGTCCTGACTTTC. The full variable domain, in which reference TRBV5-4 and TRBJ2-6 provide the parts outside the CDR3, is ETGVTQSPTHLIKTRGQQVTLRCSSQSGHNTVSWYQQALGQGPQFIFQYYREEENGRGNFPPRFSGLQFPNYSSELNVNALELDDSALYLCASSDGGAGANVLTFGAGSRLTVL.